This TCR beta chain stems from a study of T-cell reconstitution after alpha-beta-depleted transplantation in children. The library targeted TCRbeta and was prepared with unique molecular identifiers. TCRdb used MiXCR to reprocess the PCR reads, holding one entry per CDR3 protein. The data show 400,000 to 500,000 distinct CDR3 sequences, 11% seen once. This clonotype originated in a human donor who donated a stem cell graft to a child with acute myeloid leukemia. This sample comprised PBMCs from the stem cell graft donor, obtained from the stem cell graft.

The CDR3 loop is CASSEDEGPRGEAFF. CDR3 DNA sequence: TGTGCCAGCAGTGAAGATGAAGGGCCACGAGGCGAAGCTTTCTTT. V usage is TRBV2 and J usage is TRBJ1-1; D ambiguous. The length of the CDR3 is 15 residues. Trimming removed 1 base from V and 8 bases from J, with 17 bases in between. Germline values: CDR1 SNHLY, CDR2 FYNNEI.